The 8 T cell receptor beta chains reported below all come from one sample, sequenced in a study of response to subunit inactivated influenza vaccine. MiXCR, run by TCRdb on the RT-PCR reads, gives a single entry per CDR3 protein. The repertoire holds approximately 680,000 distinct CDR3 sequences, about 15% seen once, with approximately 10% in the top ten. This specimen consisted of PBMCs from blood, obtained 11 to 12 days after vaccination. The receptor set was obtained from a man between 50 and 59 years old who received an inactivated influenza vaccine.

This clonotype was seen a few times. The chain carries TRBV4-3 and TRBJ2-1; 9 bases match TRBD2. The germline V gene has CDR1 LGHNA and CDR2 YSLEER. The CDR3 consists of 17 residues. With V trimmed by 0 bases and J by 2 bases, 5 bases remained unmatched. CDR3 DNA sequence: TGCGCCAGCAGCCAAGAGAGCGGGAGGTTGACCTACAATGAGCAGTTCTTC. It yields the protein CASSQESGRLTYNEQFF.

This clonotype was counted only a few times. The chain joins TRBV19 to TRBJ1-1; TRBD1 might be the D (5 bases). Looked up from germline, CDR1 is LNHDA and CDR2 is SQIVND (reference sequence). The germline V and J ends were trimmed by 10 bases and 3 bases, with 21 bases remaining between them. CDR3 size: 15 residues. The CDR3 loop reads CATLKGSLWDTEAFF. CDR3 bases: TGTGCCACCCTCAAGGGGAGTCTTTGGGACACTGAAGCTTTCTTT.

The table lists this clonotype with a few counts. CDR3 DNA: TGTGCCAGCAGTTTAGCGGGAAGACTAGCGGGTAGCACAGATACGCAGTATTTT. Amino acids: CASSLAGRLAGSTDTQYF. The V gene is TRBV12-3 or TRBV12-4, the J gene TRBJ2-3; 10 nucleotides align to TRBD2. CDR3 length: 18 amino acids. Germline trimming cut 0 bases from V and 0 bases from J; bases unmatched to any gene: 6.

In its sample, this clonotype was seen many times. The chain links TRBV24-1 to TRBJ2-1, with D tentatively TRBD2 (6 bases). Trimming took 1 base from V and 8 from J, leaving 14 bases between them. Germline-derived CDR1 and CDR2 are KGHDR and SFDVKD. The CDR3 has 15 residues. The CDR3 coding sequence is TGTGCCACCAGTGATTTAACTAGCAACCGGGATGAGCAGTTCTTC. This sequence encodes CATSDLTSNRDEQFF.

Ten or more counts support this clonotype. This chain connects TRBV24-1 to TRBJ2-1, with TRBD2 identical over 12 bases. The trim removed 3 bases at V and 6 bases at J, leaving 8 bases unmatched. The CDR3 covers 17 residues. In germline, CDR1 is KGHDR, CDR2 SFDVKD. The CDR3 DNA follows: TGTGCCACCAGTGATAACTCCCCGGGACTAGCGGGCAATGAGCAGTTCTTC. It yields the protein CATSDNSPGLAGNEQFF.

The chain recombines TRBV20-1 with TRBJ2-5; D may match TRBD1 or TRBD2 (5 bases each). CDR1 and CDR2 from the germline V gene are DFQATT and SNEGSKA (reference sequence). This CDR3 has 13 amino acids. Trimming stripped 6 bases from V and 2 bases from J, with 13 bases between. The CDR3 nucleotides are TGCAGTGCAGGGGAGAGGTGGCAAGAGACCCAGTACTTC. Its protein is CSAGERWQETQYF.

A word on this clonotype: The junction differs from germline at one of its ends, possibly a read error. V usage is TRBV5-1 and J usage is TRBJ2-1; the D is unclear. There are 14 residues in the CDR3. Germline V gene lookup returns CDR1 SGHRS and CDR2 YFSETQ. For the CDR3, the DNA is TGTGCCAGCAGCTTAGGTGGGGTTTACAATGAGCAGTTCTTC. Translation: CASSLGGVYNEQFF.

This clonotype was counted many times. The chain has TRBV6-2 or TRBV6-3 and TRBJ2-7; the match to TRBD2 covers 8 bases. Germline V gene data show CDR1 as MNHEY and CDR2 as SVGEGT. This CDR3 is built from 13 residues. J was trimmed by 2 bases and V by 10 bases; bases with no gene match: 7. DNA for the CDR3: TGTGCCACAGCGGGAGTTGGGACCTACGAGCAGTACTTC. Translating it yields CATAGVGTYEQYF.